The present entry profiles one TCR beta chain with its context. These data originate in a study of blood T cell repertoires in COVID-19. The wider study: The cDNA or gDNA used as material had been derived from T cells, B-cell-depleted T cells, or PBMCs.

This CDR3 spans 14 amino acids. Germline values: CDR1 MNHEY, CDR2 SMNVEV (reference sequence). V gave up 4 bases and J gave up 4 bases, with 10 bases separating them. Authors' data handling: For nucleated cells, counts were estimated from reference gene primer amplification. Libraries were prepared by immunoSEQ multiplex PCR; TCRdb keeps only in-frame clonotypes and omits some of them. V, J and clone size are those of that table, while D and trimming were read from the DNA. The data show 95,000 to 110,000 clones, with roughly 91% seen just once and around 6% held by the top ten. The chain links TRBV27 to TRBJ1-4; D call uncertain. This receptor was taken from a human donor in a cohort sampled during active COVID-19. Sequenced material: peripheral blood. The CDR3 is CASSSGLFNEKLFF. CDR3 in DNA: TGTGCCAGCAGTTCGGGGTTGTTTAATGAAAAACTGTTTTTT.